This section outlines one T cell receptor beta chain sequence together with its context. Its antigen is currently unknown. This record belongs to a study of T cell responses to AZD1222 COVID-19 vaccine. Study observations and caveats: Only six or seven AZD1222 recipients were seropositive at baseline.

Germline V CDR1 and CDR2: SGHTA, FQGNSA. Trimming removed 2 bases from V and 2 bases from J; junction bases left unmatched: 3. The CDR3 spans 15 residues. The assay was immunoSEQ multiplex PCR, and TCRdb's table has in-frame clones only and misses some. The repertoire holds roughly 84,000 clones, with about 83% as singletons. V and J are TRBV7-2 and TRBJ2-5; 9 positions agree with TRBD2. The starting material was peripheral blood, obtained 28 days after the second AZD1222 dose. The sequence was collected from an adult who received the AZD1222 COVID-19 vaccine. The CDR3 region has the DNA TGTGCCAGCAGCTTACAGCGGGGGGAGCAAGAGACCCAGTACTTC. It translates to CASSLQRGEQETQYF.